This T cell receptor beta chain was sequenced during a study of blood T cell repertoires in COVID-19. V lost 0 bases and J lost 10, with 4 bases in between. Germline lookup yields CDR1 LNHNV and CDR2 YYDKDF (reference sequence). The CDR3 contains 12 residues. TCRdb keeps only in-frame clones here, not all; method: immunoSEQ multiplex PCR. The sample shows about 270,000 clones, 70% to 90% of them seen only once. The clonotype originates from a woman aged 30 to 39 with COVID-19, enrolled during active disease. Sequenced sample: peripheral blood. The chain recombines TRBV15 with TRBJ1-6; no reliable D call. CDR3 bases: TGTGCCACCAGCAGAGATCGGTCACCCCTCCACTTT. Translation: CATSRDRSPLHF.